Shown below are 9 T cell receptor beta chains from a single sample sequenced in a study of shared clonotypes between healthy human individuals. Some clones are missing from TCRdb's copy, which holds only in-frame ones; the method was immunoSEQ multiplex PCR. The sample has 150,000 to 200,000 clones, 85% to 95% seen once; the top ten hold around 0.067%. Sequencing input: naive CD4+ T cells sorted from blood. Indicated subset: CD45RA+ positively selected. Receptor source: a woman aged 25 to 45 in good health.

In its sample, this clone was seen a few times. This chain joins TRBV27 and TRBJ2-7; 8 positions match TRBD2. The CDR3 is 14 amino acids. CDR1 is MNHEY and CDR2 is SMNVEV in the germline V gene (reference sequence). V lost 3 bases to trimming and J lost 5 bases; unmatched junction nucleotides: 6. CDR3 amino acids: CASSLRAGGNEQYF. In DNA form, the CDR3 reads TGTGCCAGCAGTTTGCGTGCGGGAGGCAACGAGCAGTACTTC.

The chain links TRBV28 to TRBJ1-5; D remains ambiguous. The CDR3 covers 14 residues. Germline assignment: CDR1 MDHEN and CDR2 SYDVKM. The V gene lost 3 bases and the J gene lost 7 bases, with 13 bases spanning the gap. CDR3 protein: CASSLARVKQPQHF. The CDR3 DNA sequence: TGTGCCAGCAGTTTGGCACGGGTGAAACAGCCCCAGCATTTT.

The V gene is TRBV4-1, the J gene TRBJ1-4; D unresolved. The V end was cut by 1 base, the J end by 0 bases, with 15 bases between. CDR3 length: 18 residues. CDR1 is MGHRA and CDR2 is YSYEKL in the germline V gene. As DNA, the CDR3 is TGCGCCAGCAGCCAAGGTGTGCGCCTAGCCGCAACTAATGAAAAACTGTTTTTT. Encoded protein: CASSQGVRLAATNEKLFF.

The chain is built from TRBV6-4 and TRBJ2-7; 8 bases line up with TRBD2. CDR1 is MRHNA and CDR2 is SNTAGT in the germline V gene. The CDR3 loop spans 14 amino acids. With V trimmed by 4 bases and J by 0 bases, 2 bases remained unmatched. In DNA form, the CDR3 reads TGTGCCAGCAGTGCCAGCGGGAGCTCCTACGAGCAGTACTTC. Its translation: CASSASGSSYEQYF.

The CDR3 DNA is TGTGCCAGCAGCTTAGCGGGAGGTTCCTACGAGCAGTACTTC. It yields the protein CASSLAGGSYEQYF. The chain uses TRBV7-8 and TRBJ2-7; tentative D call: TRBD2 (6 bases). Germline CDR1 SGHVS, CDR2 FQNEAQ. The V and J ends lost 0 bases and 1 base respectively, with 7 bases between them. This CDR3 spans 14 amino acids. The whole variable domain, remainder taken from reference TRBV7-8 and TRBJ2-7, is GAGVSQSPRYKVAKRGQDVALRCDPISGHVSLFWYQQALGQGPEFLTYFQNEAQLDKSGLPSDRFFAERPEGSVSTLKIQRTQQEDSAVYLCASSLAGGSYEQYFGPGTRLTVT.

V is TRBV28 and J is TRBJ1-5; D might be TRBD1 (6 bases). CDR3 length equals 15 residues. Trimming stripped 4 bases from V and 4 bases from J, with 14 bases between. Germline-derived CDR1 and CDR2 are MDHEN and SYDVKM. The CDR3 here is CASSSVGATNQPQHF. The DNA for the CDR3 is TGTGCCAGCAGTTCCGTGGGGGCAACTAATCAGCCCCAGCATTTT.

The DNA for the CDR3 is TGTGCCAGCTCAGAAGGCCGGTATGGCTACACCTTC. It codes for CASSEGRYGYTF. This chain joins TRBV18 and TRBJ1-2; no reliable D call. Germline V gene sequence: CDR1 KGHSH, CDR2 LQKENI. With 5 bases removed from V and 5 bases from J, the gap between germline ends came to 9 bases. CDR3 length: 12 amino acids.

A remark on this clone: This sample includes further DNA sequences coding for the same CDR3. The V call is TRBV7-6, the J call TRBJ1-1; D gene uncertain. The CDR3 is 13 amino acids. V was shortened by 3 bases and J by 0 bases, with 5 bases between the two germline ends. Germline loops: CDR1 SGHVS, CDR2 FNYEAQ. CDR3 residues: CASSFGLNTEAFF. The CDR3 DNA is TGTGCCAGCAGCTTCGGACTGAACACTGAAGCTTTCTTT.

This clone has only one observation. CDR3 DNA: TGTGCCAGCAGCATGAGGGGATCTCAGCCCCAGCATTTT. This encodes CASSMRGSQPQHF. The genes are TRBV5-6 and TRBJ1-5; a possible D gene is TRBD1 (5 bases). CDR3 size: 13 residues. V lost 4 bases and J lost 6, with 11 bases in between. Germline-derived CDR1 and CDR2 are SGHDT and YYEEEE.